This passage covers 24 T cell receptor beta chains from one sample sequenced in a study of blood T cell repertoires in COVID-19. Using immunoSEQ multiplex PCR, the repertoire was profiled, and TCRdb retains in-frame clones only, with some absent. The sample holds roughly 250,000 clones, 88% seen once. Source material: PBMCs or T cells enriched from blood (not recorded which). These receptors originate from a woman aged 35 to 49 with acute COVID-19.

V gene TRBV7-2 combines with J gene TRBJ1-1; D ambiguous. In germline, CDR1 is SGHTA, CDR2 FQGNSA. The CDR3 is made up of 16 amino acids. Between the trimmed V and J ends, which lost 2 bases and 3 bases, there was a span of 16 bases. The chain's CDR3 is CASSLFRGRRDTEAFF. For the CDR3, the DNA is TGTGCCAGCAGCTTATTTCGTGGCAGACGGGACACTGAAGCTTTCTTT.

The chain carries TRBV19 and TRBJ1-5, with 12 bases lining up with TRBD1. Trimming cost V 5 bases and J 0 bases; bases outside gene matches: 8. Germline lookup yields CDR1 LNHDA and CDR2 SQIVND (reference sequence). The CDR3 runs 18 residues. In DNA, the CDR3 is TGTGCCAGTAGTGCACCGGGACAGGGGGCCGGTAGCAATCAGCCCCAGCATTTT. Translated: CASSAPGQGAGSNQPQHF.

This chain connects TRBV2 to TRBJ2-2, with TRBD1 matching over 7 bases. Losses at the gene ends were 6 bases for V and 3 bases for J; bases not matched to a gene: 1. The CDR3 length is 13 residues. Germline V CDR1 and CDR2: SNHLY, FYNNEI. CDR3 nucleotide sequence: TGTGCCAGCAGGCAGGGGGACACCGGGGAGCTGTTTTTT. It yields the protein CASRQGDTGELFF. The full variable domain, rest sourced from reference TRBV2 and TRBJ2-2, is EPEVTQTPSHQVTQMGQEVILRCVPISNHLYFYWYRQILGQKVEFLVSFYNNEISEKSEIFDDQFSVERPDGSNFTLKIRSTKLEDSAMYFCASRQGDTGELFFGEGSRLTVL.

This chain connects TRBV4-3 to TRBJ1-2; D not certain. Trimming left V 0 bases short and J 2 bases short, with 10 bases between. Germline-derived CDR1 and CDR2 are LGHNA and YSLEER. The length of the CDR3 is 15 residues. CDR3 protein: CASSQDSSGNYGYTF. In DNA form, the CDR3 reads TGCGCCAGCAGCCAAGATTCCTCAGGAAACTATGGCTACACCTTC.

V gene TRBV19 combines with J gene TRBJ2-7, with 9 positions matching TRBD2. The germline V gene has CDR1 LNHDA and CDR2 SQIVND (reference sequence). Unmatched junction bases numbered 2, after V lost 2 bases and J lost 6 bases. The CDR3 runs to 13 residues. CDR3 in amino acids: CASSIRRGGEQYF. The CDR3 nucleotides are TGTGCCAGTAGTATAAGGCGGGGGGGCGAGCAGTACTTC.

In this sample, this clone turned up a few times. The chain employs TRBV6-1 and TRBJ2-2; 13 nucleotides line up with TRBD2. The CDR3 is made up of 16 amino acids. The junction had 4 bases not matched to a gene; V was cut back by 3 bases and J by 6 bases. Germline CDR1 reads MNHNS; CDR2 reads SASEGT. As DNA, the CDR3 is TGTGCCAGCAGTGACTACGGACTAGCGGGAGCCGGGGAGCTGTTTTTT. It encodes CASSDYGLAGAGELFF.

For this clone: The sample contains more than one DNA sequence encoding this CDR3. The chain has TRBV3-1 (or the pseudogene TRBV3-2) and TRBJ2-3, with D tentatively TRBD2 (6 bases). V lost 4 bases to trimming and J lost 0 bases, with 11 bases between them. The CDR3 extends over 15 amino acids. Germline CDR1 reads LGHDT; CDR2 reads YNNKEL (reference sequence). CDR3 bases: TGTGCCAGCAGCCCCACAAGCGGGAGCACAGATACGCAGTATTTT. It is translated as CASSPTSGSTDTQYF.

The CDR3: CASSSPGQESGNTIYF. The CDR3 nucleotides read TGTGCCAGTAGTAGCCCCGGACAGGAATCTGGAAACACCATATATTTT. This chain links TRBV19 with TRBJ1-3, with 7 nucleotides matching TRBD1. CDR1 is LNHDA, CDR2 SQIVND, per germline (reference sequence). After removal of 4 bases from V and 1 base from J, the junction contained 7 bases not matched to a gene. The CDR3 is made up of 16 amino acids.

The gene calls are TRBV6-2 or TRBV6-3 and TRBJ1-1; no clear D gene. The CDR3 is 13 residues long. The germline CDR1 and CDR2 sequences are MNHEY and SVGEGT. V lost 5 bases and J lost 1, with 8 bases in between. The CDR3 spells CASSGLTNTEAFF. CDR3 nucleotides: TGTGCCAGCAGTGGACTGACGAACACTGAAGCTTTCTTT.

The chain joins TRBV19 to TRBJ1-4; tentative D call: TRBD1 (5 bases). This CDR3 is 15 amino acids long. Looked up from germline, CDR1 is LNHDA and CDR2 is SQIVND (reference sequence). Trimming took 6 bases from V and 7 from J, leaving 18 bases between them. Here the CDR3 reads CASRKPGWGGEKLFF. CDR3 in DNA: TGTGCCAGTAGGAAACCAGGGTGGGGAGGTGAAAAACTGTTTTTT.

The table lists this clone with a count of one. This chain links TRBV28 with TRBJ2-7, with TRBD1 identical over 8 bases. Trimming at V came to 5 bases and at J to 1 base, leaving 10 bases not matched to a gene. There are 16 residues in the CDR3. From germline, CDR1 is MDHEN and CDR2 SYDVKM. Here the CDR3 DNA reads TGTGCCAGCAGTATCAGCTTGGGACAGGCTTCCTACGAGCAGTACTTC. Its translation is CASSISLGQASYEQYF. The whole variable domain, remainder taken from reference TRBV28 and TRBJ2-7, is DVKVTQSSRYLVKRTGEKVFLECVQDMDHENMFWYRQDPGLGLRLIYFSYDVKMKEKGDIPEGYSVSREKKERFSLILESASTNQTSMYLCASSISLGQASYEQYFGPGTRLTVT.

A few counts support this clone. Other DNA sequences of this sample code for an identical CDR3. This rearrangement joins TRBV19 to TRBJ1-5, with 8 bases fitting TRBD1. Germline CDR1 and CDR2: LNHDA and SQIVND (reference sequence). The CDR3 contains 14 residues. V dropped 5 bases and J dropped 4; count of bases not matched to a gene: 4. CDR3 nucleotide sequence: TGTGCCAGTAGTGGTACAGGGGGAAATCAGCCCCAGCATTTT. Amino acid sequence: CASSGTGGNQPQHF.

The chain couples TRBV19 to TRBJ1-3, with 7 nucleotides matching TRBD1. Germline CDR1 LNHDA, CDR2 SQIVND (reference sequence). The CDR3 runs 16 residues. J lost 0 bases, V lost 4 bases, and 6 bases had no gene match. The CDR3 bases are TGTGCCAGTAGTAGAGGACAGGCGATCTCTGGAAACACCATATATTTT. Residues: CASSRGQAISGNTIYF.

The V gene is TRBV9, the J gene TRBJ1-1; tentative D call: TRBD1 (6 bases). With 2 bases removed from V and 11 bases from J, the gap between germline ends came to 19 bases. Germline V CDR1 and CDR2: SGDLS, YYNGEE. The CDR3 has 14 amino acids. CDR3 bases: TGTGCCAGCAGCGTCTTAGGCACAGGGATCGGGGCTTTCTTT. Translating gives CASSVLGTGIGAFF.

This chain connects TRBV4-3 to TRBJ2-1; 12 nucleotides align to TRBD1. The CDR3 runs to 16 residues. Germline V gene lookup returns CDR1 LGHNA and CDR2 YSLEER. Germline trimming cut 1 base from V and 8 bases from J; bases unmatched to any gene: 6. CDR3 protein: CASSQGMGQGAHEQFF. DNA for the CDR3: TGCGCCAGCAGCCAAGGAATGGGACAGGGGGCTCATGAGCAGTTCTTC.

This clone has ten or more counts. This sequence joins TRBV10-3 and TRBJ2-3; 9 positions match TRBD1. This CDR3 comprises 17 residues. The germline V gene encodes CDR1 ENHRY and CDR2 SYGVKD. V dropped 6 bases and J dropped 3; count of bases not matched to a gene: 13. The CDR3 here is CAISGPSRDRATDTQYF. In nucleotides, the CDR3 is TGTGCCATCAGCGGCCCCTCTCGGGACAGGGCTACAGATACGCAGTATTTT.

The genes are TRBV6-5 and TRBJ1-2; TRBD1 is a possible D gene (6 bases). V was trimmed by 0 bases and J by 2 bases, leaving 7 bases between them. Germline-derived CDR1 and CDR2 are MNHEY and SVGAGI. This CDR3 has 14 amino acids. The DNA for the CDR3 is TGTGCCAGCAGTTACTCTCAGGGGAACTATGGCTACACCTTC. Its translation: CASSYSQGNYGYTF.

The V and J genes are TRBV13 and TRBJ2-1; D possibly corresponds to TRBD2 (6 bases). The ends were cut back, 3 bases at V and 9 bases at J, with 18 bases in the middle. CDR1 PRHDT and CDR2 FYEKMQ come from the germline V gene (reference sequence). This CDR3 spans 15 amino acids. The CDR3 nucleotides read TGTGCCAGCAGCTTTGTCCGGGGAGGAAGCGCTGAGCAGTTCTTC. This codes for CASSFVRGGSAEQFF.

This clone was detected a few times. This CDR3 reads CAWIGQGRTEAFF. The CDR3 DNA reads TGTGCCTGGATCGGACAGGGGCGGACTGAAGCTTTCTTT. J is TRBJ1-1 and V is TRBV30; 9 nucleotides align to TRBD1. This CDR3 has 13 amino acids. The germline V gene encodes CDR1 GTSNPN and CDR2 SVGIG (reference sequence). The V segment lost 4 bases and the J segment 5 bases; nucleotides outside the gene matches: 5.

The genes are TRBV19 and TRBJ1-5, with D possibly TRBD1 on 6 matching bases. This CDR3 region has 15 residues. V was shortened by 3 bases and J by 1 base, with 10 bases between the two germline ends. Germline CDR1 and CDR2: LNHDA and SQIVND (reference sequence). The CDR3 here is CASSIQGQSNQPQHF. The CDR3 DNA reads TGTGCCAGTAGTATCCAGGGGCAAAGCAATCAGCCCCAGCATTTT.

The CDR3 bases are TGTGCCAGCAGTCGGACACTGAACACTGAAGCTTTCTTT. This sequence encodes CASSRTLNTEAFF. The genes are TRBV6-5 and TRBJ1-1, with D perhaps TRBD1 (5 bases). Germline V lookup: CDR1 MNHEY, CDR2 SVGAGI. This CDR3 region has 13 residues. With 5 bases removed from V and 0 bases from J, the gap between germline ends came to 7 bases.

CDR3 bases: TGCGCCAGCAGCTTCCTAGCGGGAGGAGAGACCCAGTACTTC. Translating it yields CASSFLAGGETQYF. The rearrangement joins TRBV5-1 to TRBJ2-5; 11 bases are shared with TRBD2. Trimming removed 2 bases from V and 4 bases from J; junction bases left unmatched: 1. Germline CDR1 and CDR2: SGHRS and YFSETQ. The CDR3 is made up of 14 amino acids.

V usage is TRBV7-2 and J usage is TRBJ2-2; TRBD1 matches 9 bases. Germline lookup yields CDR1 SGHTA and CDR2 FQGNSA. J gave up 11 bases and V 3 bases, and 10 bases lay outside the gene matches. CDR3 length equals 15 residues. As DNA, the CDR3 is TGTGCCAGCAGCTTCGGGGACAGGGACAATGTCGAGCTGTTTTTT. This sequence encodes CASSFGDRDNVELFF.

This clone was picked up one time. The CDR3 region is CATSDFTSGETQYF. In nucleotides, the CDR3 is TGTGCCACCAGTGATTTTACTAGCGGTGAGACCCAGTACTTC. V gene TRBV24-1 combines with J gene TRBJ2-5; 8 nucleotides match TRBD2. J was trimmed by 5 bases and V by 1 base; bases with no gene match: 2. This CDR3 region has 14 residues. Germline values: CDR1 KGHDR, CDR2 SFDVKD.